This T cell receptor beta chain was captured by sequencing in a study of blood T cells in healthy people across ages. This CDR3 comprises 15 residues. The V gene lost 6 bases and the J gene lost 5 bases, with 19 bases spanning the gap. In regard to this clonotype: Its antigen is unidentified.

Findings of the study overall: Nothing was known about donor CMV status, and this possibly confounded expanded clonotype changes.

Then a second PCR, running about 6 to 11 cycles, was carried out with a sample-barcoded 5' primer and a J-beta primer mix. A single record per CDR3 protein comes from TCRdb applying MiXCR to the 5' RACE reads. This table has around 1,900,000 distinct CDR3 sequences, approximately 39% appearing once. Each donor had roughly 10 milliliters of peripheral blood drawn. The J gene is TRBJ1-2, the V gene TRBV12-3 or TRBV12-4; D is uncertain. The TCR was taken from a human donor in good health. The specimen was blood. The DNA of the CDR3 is TGTGCCAGCAGCCCAGCAAGCTTAGGAATGTATGGCTACACCTTC. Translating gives CASSPASLGMYGYTF.